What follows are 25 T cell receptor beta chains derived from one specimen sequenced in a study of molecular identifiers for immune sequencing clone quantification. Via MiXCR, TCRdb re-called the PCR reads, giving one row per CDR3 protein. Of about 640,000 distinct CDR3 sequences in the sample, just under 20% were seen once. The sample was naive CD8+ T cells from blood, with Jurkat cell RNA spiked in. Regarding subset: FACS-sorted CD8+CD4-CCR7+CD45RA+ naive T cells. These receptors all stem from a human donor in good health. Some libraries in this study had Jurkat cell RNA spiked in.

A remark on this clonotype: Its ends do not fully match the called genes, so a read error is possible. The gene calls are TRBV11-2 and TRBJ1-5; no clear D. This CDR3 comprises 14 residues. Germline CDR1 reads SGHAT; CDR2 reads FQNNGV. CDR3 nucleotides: TGTGCCAGCAGCCCTCGAAATAGCGATCAGCCCCAGCATTTT. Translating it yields CASSPRNSDQPQHF.

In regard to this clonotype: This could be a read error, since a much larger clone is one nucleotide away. For the CDR3, the DNA is TGCGCCAGCAGCCCACCCCCCGAGCGGGGGGGTGAAGGGACCCAGTACTTC. This sequence encodes CASSPPPERGGEGTQYF. V and J are TRBV4-1 and TRBJ2-5; 10 bases map to TRBD2. Germline V CDR1 and CDR2: MGHRA, YSYEKL. The CDR3 spans 17 residues. The J segment lost 7 bases and the V segment lost 4 bases, leaving 15 bases of the junction unmatched.

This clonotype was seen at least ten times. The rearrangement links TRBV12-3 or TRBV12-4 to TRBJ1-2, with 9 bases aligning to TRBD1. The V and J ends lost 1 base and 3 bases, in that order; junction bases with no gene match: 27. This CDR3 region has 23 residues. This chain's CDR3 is CASSLDNLGQGTDSPIVHYGYTF. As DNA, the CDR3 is TGTGCCAGCAGTTTAGATAATTTGGGACAGGGCACCGATTCGCCCATAGTTCACTATGGCTACACCTTC.

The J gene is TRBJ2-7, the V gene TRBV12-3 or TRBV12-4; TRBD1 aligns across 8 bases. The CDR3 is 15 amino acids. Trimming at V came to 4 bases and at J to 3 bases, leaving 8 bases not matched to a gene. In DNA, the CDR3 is TGTGCCAGCAGTTCTCGGACAGGGTCTAACTACGAGCAGTACTTC. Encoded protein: CASSSRTGSNYEQYF.

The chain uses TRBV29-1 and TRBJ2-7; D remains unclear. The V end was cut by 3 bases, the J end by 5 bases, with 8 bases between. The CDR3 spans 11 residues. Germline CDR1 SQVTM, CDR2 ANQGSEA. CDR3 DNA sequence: TGCAGCGTTGACTTTAGGGACGAGCAGTACTTC. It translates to CSVDFRDEQYF.

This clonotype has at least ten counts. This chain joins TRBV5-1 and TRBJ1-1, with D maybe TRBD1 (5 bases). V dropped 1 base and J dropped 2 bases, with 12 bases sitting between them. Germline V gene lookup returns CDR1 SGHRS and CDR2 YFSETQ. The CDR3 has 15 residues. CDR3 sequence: CASSLWEGLNTEAFF. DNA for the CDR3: TGCGCCAGCAGCTTGTGGGAGGGACTCAACACTGAAGCTTTCTTT.

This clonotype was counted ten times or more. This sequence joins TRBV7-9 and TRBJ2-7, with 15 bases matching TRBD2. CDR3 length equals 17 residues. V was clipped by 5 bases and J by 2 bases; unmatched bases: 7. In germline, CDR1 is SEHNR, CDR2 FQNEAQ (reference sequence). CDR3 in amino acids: CASSPGLAGGSPYEQYF. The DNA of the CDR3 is TGTGCCAGCAGCCCGGGACTAGCGGGGGGCTCCCCCTACGAGCAGTACTTC.

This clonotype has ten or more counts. CDR3 amino acids: CASSQDRAGTEADTQYF. As DNA, the CDR3 is TGCGCCAGCAGCCAAGATCGTGCGGGGACCGAGGCAGATACGCAGTATTTT. The rearrangement links TRBV4-3 to TRBJ2-3, with D possibly TRBD2 on 6 matching bases. There are 17 residues in the CDR3. Trimming took 0 bases from V and 4 from J, leaving 17 bases between them. Germline loops: CDR1 LGHNA, CDR2 YSLEER.

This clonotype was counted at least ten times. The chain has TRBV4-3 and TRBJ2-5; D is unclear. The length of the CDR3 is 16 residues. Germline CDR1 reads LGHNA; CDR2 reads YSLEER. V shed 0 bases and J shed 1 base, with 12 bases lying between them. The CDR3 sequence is CASSQDFFSAQETQYF. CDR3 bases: TGCGCCAGCAGCCAAGATTTCTTCAGTGCCCAAGAGACCCAGTACTTC.

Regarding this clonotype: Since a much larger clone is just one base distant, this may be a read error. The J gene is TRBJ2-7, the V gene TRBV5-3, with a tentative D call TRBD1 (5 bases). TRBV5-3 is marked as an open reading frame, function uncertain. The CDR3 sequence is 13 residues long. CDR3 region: CASSLTEGDEQYF. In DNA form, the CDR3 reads TGTGCCAGCAGCTTAACAGAAGGGGACGAGCAGTACTTC.

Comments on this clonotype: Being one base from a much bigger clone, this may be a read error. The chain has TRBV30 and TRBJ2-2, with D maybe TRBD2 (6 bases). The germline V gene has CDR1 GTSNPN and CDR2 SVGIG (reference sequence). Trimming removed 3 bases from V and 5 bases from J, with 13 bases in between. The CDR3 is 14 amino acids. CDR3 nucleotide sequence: TGTGCCTGGAGGGCTAGCGTTTTTACCGGGGAGCTGTTTTTT. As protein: CAWRASVFTGELFF.

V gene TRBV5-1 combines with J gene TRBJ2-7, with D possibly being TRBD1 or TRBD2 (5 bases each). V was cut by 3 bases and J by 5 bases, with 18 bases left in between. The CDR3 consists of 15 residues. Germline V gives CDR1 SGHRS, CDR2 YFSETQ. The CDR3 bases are TGCGCCAGCAGCTGGTACGGGATAGGGGCTAACGAGCAGTACTTC. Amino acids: CASSWYGIGANEQYF.

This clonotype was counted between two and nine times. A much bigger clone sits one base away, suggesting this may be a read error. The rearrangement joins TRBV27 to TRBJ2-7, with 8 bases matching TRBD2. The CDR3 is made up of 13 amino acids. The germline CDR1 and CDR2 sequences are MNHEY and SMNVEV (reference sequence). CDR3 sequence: CASRTTIAGGPHF. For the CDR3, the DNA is TGTGCCAGCAGGACGACGATTGCGGGAGGTCCGCACTTC.

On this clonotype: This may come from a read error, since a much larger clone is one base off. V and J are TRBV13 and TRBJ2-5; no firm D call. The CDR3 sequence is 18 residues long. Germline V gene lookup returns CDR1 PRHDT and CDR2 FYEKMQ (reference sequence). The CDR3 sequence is CASSSSESEPRYQGTQYF. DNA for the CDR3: TGTGCCAGCAGCTCATCAGAATCAGAGCCCCGATACCAAGGGACCCAGTACTTC.

The CDR3, as DNA: TGTGCCACCAGCACGGGACAGACTTACGGAGCTTTCTTT. Translation: CATSTGQTYGAFF. The chain links TRBV15 to TRBJ1-1, with TRBD1 matching over 7 bases. CDR1 LNHNV and CDR2 YYDKDF come from the germline V gene (reference sequence). CDR3 length: 13 amino acids. Trimming removed 4 bases from V and 10 bases from J; junction bases left unmatched: 9.

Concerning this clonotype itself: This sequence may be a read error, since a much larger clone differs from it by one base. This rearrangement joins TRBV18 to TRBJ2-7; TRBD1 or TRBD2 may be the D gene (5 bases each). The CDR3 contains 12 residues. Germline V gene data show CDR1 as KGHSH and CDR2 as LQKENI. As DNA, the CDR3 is TGTGCCAGCTCACCGGACATGGGGGAGCAGTGCTTC. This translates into CASSPDMGEQCF. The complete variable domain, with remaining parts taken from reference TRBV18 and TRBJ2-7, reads NAGVMQNPRHLVRRRGQEARLRCSPMKGHSHVYWYRQLPEEGLKFMVYLQKENIIDESGMPKERFSAEFPKEGPSILRIQQVVRGDSAAYFCASSPDMGEQCFGPGTRLTVT.

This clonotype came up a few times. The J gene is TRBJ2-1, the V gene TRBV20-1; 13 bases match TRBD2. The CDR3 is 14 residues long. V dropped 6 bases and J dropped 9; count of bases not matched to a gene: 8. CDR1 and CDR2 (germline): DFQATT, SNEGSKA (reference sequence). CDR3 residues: CSATGTSGIGEQFF. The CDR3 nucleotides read TGCAGTGCAACCGGGACTAGCGGGATAGGTGAGCAGTTCTTC.

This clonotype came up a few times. The DNA for the CDR3 is TGTGCCAGCAGTTTATCGGGGGAGACCTATGGCTACACCTTC. Protein sequence: CASSLSGETYGYTF. The chain links TRBV27 to TRBJ1-2, with a tentative D call TRBD1 (5 bases). V was cut by 0 bases and J by 4 bases, with 9 bases left in between. Germline V gene data show CDR1 as MNHEY and CDR2 as SMNVEV (reference sequence). This CDR3 comprises 14 residues.

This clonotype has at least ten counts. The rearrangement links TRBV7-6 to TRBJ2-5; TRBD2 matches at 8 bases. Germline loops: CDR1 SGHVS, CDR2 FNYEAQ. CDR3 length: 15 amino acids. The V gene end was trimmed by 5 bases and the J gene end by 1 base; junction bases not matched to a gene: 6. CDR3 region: CASSPTGGPQETQYF. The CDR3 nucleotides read TGTGCCAGCAGCCCCACGGGGGGGCCCCAAGAGACCCAGTACTTC.

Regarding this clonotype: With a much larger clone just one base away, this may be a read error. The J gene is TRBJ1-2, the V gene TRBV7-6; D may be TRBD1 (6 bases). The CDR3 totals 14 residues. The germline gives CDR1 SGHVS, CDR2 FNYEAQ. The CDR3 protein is CASSSGGGDYGCTF. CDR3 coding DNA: TGTGCCAGCAGCTCTGGGGGGGGCGACTATGGCTGCACCTTC.

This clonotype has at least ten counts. CDR3 DNA: TGTGCCAGCACTAGCGGGGGAAAGGTCGGGGAGCTGTTTTTT. Translating it yields CASTSGGKVGELFF. The chain employs TRBV7-6 and TRBJ2-2, with 10 bases identical to TRBD2. CDR3 length: 14 residues. CDR1 is SGHVS and CDR2 is FNYEAQ in the germline V gene. V gave up 7 bases and J gave up 7 bases; unmatched junction bases: 6.

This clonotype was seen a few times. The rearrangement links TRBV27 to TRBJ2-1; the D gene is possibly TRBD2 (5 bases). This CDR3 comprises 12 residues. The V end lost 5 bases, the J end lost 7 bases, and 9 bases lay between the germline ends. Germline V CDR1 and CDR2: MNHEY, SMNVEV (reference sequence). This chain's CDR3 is CASSKTSNEQFF. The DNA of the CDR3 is TGTGCCAGCAGTAAAACTAGTAATGAGCAGTTCTTC.

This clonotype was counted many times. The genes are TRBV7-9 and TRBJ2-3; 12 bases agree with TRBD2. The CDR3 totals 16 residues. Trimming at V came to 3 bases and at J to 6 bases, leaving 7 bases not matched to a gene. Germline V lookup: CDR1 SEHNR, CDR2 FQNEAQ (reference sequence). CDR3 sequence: CASSFPTSGSVDTQYF. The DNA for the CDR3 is TGTGCCAGCAGCTTCCCGACTAGCGGGAGTGTGGATACGCAGTATTTT.

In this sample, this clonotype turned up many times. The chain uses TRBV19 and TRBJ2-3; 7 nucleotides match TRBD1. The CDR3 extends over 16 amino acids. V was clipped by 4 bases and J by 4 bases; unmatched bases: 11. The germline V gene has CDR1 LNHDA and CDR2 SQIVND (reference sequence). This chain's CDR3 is CASSNRTGFPPDTQYF. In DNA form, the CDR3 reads TGTGCCAGTAGTAACAGGACAGGATTCCCTCCAGATACGCAGTATTTT.

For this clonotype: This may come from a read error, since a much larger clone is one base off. The CDR3 protein is CARSLTYGTAFQETQYF. CDR3 in DNA: TGTGCCAGAAGCCTTACGTACGGGACAGCCTTTCAAGAGACCCAGTACTTC. The chain recombines TRBV5-3 with TRBJ2-5, with 7 bases fitting TRBD1. TRBV5-3 has ORF status, its function being uncertain. The CDR3 sequence is 17 residues long. Germline trimming cut 4 bases from V and 2 bases from J; bases unmatched to any gene: 14.